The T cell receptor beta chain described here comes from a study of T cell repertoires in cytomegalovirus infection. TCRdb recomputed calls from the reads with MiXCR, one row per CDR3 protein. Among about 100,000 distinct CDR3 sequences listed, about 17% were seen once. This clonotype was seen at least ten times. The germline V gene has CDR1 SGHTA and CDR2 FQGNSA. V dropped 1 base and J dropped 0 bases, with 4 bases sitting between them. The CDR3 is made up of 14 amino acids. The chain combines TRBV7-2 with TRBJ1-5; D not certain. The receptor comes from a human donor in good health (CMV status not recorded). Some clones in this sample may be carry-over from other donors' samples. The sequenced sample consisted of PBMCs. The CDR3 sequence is CASSLGRSNQPQHF. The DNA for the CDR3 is TGTGCCAGCAGCTTAGGGCGTAGCAATCAGCCCCAGCATTTT.